The T cell receptor (beta chain) under discussion was sequenced for a study of CD8 T cells in Susac syndrome. Reverse transcription of roughly 0.45 to 1 ug RNA was performed with random hexamers. Each CDR3 protein is one row after TCRdb ran MiXCR on the immunoSEQ multiplex PCR reads. Here the sample spans 100,000 to 150,000 distinct CDR3 sequences, roughly 94% being singletons. Study-level points and caveats: It was acknowledged in the study that its TCR sequencing and HLA analysis involved a relatively small number of individuals.

About this clonotype itself: Its target is unknown.

CD8+ and CD4+ T cells from blood underwent TCR beta sequencing. The patients who served as multiple sclerosis controls were treatment-naive and had stable or active relapsing-remitting disease that fulfilled the revised McDonald criteria. Germline V lookup: CDR1 SEHNR, CDR2 FQNEAQ (reference sequence). This CDR3 region has 15 residues. J gave up 4 bases and V 5 bases, and 8 bases lay outside the gene matches. Specimen: CD4+ T cells from PBMCs. This receptor was taken from a human donor with multiple sclerosis. This chain links TRBV7-9 with TRBJ2-7; 10 bases fit TRBD2. The CDR3 loop is CASSRGGTSEYEQYF. The CDR3 nucleotides read TGTGCCAGCAGCAGGGGAGGGACTAGCGAGTACGAGCAGTACTTC.